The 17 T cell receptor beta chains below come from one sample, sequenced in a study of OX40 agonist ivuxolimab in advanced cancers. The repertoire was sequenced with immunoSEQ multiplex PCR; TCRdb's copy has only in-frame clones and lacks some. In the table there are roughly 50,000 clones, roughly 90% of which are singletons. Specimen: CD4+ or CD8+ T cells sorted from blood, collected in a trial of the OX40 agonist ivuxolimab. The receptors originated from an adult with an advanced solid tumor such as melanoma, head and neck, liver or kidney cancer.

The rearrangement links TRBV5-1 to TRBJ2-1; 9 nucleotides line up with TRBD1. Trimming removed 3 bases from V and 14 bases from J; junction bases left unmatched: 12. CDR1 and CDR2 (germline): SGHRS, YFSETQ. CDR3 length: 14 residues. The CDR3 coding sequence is TGCGCCAGCAGCTCAGAGTTATCCGGGACAGGGAAGTTCTTC. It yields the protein CASSSELSGTGKFF.

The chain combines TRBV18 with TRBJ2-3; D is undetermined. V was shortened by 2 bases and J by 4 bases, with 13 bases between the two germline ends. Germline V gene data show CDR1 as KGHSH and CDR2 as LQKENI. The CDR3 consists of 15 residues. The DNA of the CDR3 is TGTGCCAGCTCACCATCGGTGCAGAATTCAGATACGCAGTATTTT. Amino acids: CASSPSVQNSDTQYF.

The CDR3 DNA reads as TGTGCCAGCAGCCTTCTGGGGTTTGGACAGCAAGAGACCCAGTACTTC. Amino acid sequence: CASSLLGFGQQETQYF. The V and J genes are TRBV11-2 and TRBJ2-5, with a possible D match to TRBD1 (6 bases). Germline V lookup: CDR1 SGHAT, CDR2 FQNNGV. The germline V and J ends were trimmed by 5 bases and 2 bases, with 18 bases remaining between them. The CDR3 loop spans 16 amino acids.

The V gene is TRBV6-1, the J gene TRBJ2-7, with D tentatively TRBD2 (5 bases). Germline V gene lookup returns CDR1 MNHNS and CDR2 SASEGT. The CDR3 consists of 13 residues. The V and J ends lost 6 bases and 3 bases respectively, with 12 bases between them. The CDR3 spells CASSRDPRYEQYF. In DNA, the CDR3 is TGTGCCAGCAGCCGGGATCCCCGCTACGAGCAGTACTTC.

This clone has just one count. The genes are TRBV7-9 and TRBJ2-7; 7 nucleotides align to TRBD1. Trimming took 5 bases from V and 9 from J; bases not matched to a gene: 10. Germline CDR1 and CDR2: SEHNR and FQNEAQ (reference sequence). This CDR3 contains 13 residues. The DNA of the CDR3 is TGTGCCAGCAGCGCGATTACAGGGGATGGGCAGTACTTC. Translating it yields CASSAITGDGQYF.

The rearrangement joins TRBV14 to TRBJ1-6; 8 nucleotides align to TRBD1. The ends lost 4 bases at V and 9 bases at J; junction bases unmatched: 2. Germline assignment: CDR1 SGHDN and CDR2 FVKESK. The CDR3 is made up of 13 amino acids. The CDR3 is CASSPGQGSPLHF. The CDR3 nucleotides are TGTGCCAGCAGCCCTGGACAGGGTTCACCCCTCCACTTT.

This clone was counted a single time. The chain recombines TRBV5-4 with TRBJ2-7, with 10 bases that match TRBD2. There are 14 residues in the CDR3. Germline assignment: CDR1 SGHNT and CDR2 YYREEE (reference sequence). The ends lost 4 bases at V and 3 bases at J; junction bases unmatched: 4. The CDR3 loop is CASSPERGGYEQYF. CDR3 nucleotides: TGTGCCAGCAGCCCGGAGCGGGGGGGCTACGAGCAGTACTTC.

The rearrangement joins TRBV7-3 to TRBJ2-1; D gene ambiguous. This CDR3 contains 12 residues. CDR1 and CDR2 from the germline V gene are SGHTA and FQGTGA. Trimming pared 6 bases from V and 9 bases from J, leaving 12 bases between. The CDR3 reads CASSFQTGEQFF. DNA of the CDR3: TGTGCCAGCAGTTTTCAGACGGGTGAGCAGTTCTTC.

DNA for the CDR3: TGTGCCAGCAGCTCGGGGGGGGGTCAGCCCCAGCATTTT. Translation gives CASSSGGGQPQHF. The chain employs TRBV5-4 and TRBJ1-5; perhaps TRBD1 as D (5 bases). The CDR3 consists of 13 residues. Germline loops: CDR1 SGHNT, CDR2 YYREEE (reference sequence). The germline V and J ends were trimmed by 3 bases and 6 bases, with 10 bases remaining between them.

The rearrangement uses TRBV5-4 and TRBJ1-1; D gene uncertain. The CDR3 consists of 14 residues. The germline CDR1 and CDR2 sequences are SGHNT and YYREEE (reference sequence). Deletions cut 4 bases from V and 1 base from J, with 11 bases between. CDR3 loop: CASSPGSRNTEAFF. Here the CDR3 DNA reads TGTGCCAGCAGCCCGGGCAGTCGGAACACTGAAGCTTTCTTT.

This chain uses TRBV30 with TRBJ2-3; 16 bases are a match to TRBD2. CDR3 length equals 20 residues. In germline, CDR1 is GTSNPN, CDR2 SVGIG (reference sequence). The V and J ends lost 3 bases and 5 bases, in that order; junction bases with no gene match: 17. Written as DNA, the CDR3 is TGTGCCTGGAGCACCGGGACTAGCGGGGGGGCCAAAGATAGTAGAGATACGCAGTATTTT. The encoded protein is CAWSTGTSGGAKDSRDTQYF.

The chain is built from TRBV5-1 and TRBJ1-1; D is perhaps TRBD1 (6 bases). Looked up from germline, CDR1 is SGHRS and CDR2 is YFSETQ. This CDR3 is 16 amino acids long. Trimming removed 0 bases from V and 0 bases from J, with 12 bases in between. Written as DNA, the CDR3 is TGCGCCAGCAGCTTGGGGGGCAGGGGTCTGAACACTGAAGCTTTCTTT. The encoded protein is CASSLGGRGLNTEAFF.

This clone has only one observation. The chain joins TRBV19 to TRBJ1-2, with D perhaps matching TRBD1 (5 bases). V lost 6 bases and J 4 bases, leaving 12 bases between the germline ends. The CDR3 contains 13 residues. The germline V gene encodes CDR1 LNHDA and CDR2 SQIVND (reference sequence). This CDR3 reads CASRSGILYGYTF. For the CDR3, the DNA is TGTGCCAGTAGATCAGGGATTCTCTATGGCTACACCTTC.

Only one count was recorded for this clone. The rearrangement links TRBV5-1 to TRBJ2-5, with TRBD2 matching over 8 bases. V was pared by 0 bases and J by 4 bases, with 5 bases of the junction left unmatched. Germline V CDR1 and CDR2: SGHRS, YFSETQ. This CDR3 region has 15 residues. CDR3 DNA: TGCGCCAGCAGCTTGGGCGTAGCGGGGCCAGAGACCCAGTACTTC. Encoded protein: CASSLGVAGPETQYF.

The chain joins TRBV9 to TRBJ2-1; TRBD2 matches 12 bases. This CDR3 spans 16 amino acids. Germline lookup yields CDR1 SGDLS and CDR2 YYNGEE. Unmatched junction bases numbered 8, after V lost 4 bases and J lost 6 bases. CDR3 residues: CASSLGTSGPGNEQFF. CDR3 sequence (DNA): TGTGCCAGCAGCCTCGGGACTAGCGGGCCCGGCAATGAGCAGTTCTTC.

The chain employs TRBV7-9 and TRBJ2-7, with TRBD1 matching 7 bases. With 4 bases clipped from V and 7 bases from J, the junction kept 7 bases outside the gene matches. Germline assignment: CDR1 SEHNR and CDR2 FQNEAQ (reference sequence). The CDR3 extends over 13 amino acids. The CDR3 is CASSSDRIGEQYF. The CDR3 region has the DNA TGTGCCAGCAGCTCGGACAGGATTGGGGAGCAGTACTTC.

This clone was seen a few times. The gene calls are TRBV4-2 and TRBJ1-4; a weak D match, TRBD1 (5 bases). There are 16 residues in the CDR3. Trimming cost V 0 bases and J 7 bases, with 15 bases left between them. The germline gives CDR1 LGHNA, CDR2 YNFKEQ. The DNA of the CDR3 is TGTGCCAGCAGCCAAGATGGGGGGAAGGGAAGTGAAAAACTGTTTTTT. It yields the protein CASSQDGGKGSEKLFF.